A single sample gave rise to the 3 T cell receptor beta chains below, sequenced in a study of blood T cell repertoires in COVID-19. Some clones are missing from TCRdb's copy, which holds only in-frame ones; the method was immunoSEQ multiplex PCR. The data hold approximately 400,000 clones, with about four fifths observed a single time. The sample consisted of PBMCs or T cells enriched from blood (not recorded which). These receptors all come from a woman in her forties or fifties who had recovered from COVID-19.

The chain joins TRBV5-6 to TRBJ2-3; 8 bases line up with TRBD2. Germline CDR1 reads SGHDT; CDR2 reads YYEEEE. The trim removed 2 bases at V and 4 bases at J, leaving 12 bases unmatched. CDR3 length: 17 residues. CDR3 sequence: CASSFERSGKSADTQYF. The CDR3, as DNA: TGTGCCAGCAGCTTTGAACGTAGCGGGAAGAGCGCAGATACGCAGTATTTT.

This clone was detected a few times. The rearrangement links TRBV11-2 to TRBJ2-1, with unresolved D. The CDR3 runs to 12 residues. CDR1 is SGHAT, CDR2 FQNNGV, per germline. The V and J ends lost 3 bases and 10 bases respectively, with 10 bases between them. CDR3 in amino acids: CASSLLTREQFF. The CDR3 DNA reads TGTGCCAGCAGCTTGTTAACGAGGGAGCAGTTCTTC.

The chain recombines TRBV2 with TRBJ1-4; the match to TRBD1 covers 11 bases. CDR1 SNHLY and CDR2 FYNNEI come from the germline V gene. J lost 8 bases, V lost 6 bases, and 11 bases had no gene match. The CDR3 runs 16 residues. This chain's CDR3 is CASSPGTGGIGEKLFF. The CDR3 DNA is TGTGCCAGCAGCCCCGGGACAGGGGGGATTGGCGAAAAACTGTTTTTT.